These 27 T cell receptor beta chains originate from one sample sequenced in a study of shared clonotypes between healthy human individuals. Repertoires were generated with immunoSEQ multiplex PCR, while TCRdb's copy carries only in-frame clones and drops some. The sample has 950,000 to 1,100,000 clones, approximately 68% seen once. The specimen was memory CD4+ T cells sorted from blood. Subset of the sample: CD45RA-negative fraction. The source of these receptors is a man in his late teens or twenties in good health.

Notes on this clone: Since a much larger clone is just one base distant, this may be a read error. The CDR3 sequence is CASSFEGQGNEKLFF. Here the CDR3 DNA reads TGCGCCAGCAGCTTTGAGGGACAGGGTAATGAAAAACTGTTTTTT. The V and J genes are TRBV5-1 and TRBJ1-4; 9 bases fit TRBD1. The J segment lost 4 bases and the V segment lost 2 bases, leaving 3 bases of the junction unmatched. Germline CDR1 reads SGHRS; CDR2 reads YFSETQ. This CDR3 region has 15 residues. The variable domain in full, completed from reference TRBV5-1 and TRBJ1-4, reads KAGVTQTPRYLIKTRGQQVTLSCSPISGHRSVSWYQQTPGQGLQFLFEYFSETQRNKGNFPGRFSGRQFSNSRSEMNVSTLELGDSALYLCASSFEGQGNEKLFFGSGTQLSVL.

This sequence joins TRBV2 and TRBJ1-1; D possibly corresponds to TRBD1 (6 bases). CDR1 SNHLY and CDR2 FYNNEI come from the germline V gene. The germline V and J ends were trimmed by 6 bases and 1 base, with 15 bases remaining between them. The CDR3 contains 15 residues. The CDR3 loop reads CASRGTPRGNTEAFF. CDR3 in DNA: TGTGCCAGCAGGGGGACACCGAGGGGGAACACTGAAGCTTTCTTT.

The J gene is TRBJ2-1, the V gene TRBV5-6, with TRBD2 matching over 8 bases. This CDR3 is built from 14 residues. Losses at the gene ends were 4 bases for V and 6 bases for J; bases not matched to a gene: 6. Germline V gives CDR1 SGHDT, CDR2 YYEEEE. CDR3 sequence reads: CASSRGGLTNEQFF. The CDR3 nucleotides are TGTGCCAGCAGCCGGGGGGGCCTGACCAATGAGCAGTTCTTC.

The chain carries TRBV10-3 and TRBJ1-2, with a possible D match to TRBD1 (5 bases). The CDR3 totals 13 residues. The germline V gene has CDR1 ENHRY and CDR2 SYGVKD. V dropped 6 bases and J dropped 6 bases, with 14 bases sitting between them. CDR3 residues: CAISLDMKDGYTF. The CDR3 DNA follows: TGTGCCATCAGCCTGGACATGAAGGATGGCTACACCTTC.

CDR3: CASSPSRGYEQYF. As DNA, the CDR3 is TGTGCCAGCAGCCCTAGCAGGGGATACGAGCAGTACTTC. The gene calls are TRBV7-3 and TRBJ2-7, with D possibly being TRBD1 (6 bases). V lost 5 bases, J lost 4 bases, and 12 bases lay in between. This CDR3 comprises 13 residues. Germline V gene data show CDR1 as SGHTA and CDR2 as FQGTGA. Together with reference TRBV7-3 and TRBJ2-7, the CDR3 gives the full variable domain: GAGVSQTPSNKVTEKGKYVELRCDPISGHTALYWYRQSLGQGPEFLIYFQGTGAADDSGLPNDRFFAVRPEGSVSTLKIQRTERGDSAVYLCASSPSRGYEQYFGPGTRLTVT.

This chain links TRBV30 with TRBJ2-5; unclear D gene. Deletions cut 1 base from V and 5 bases from J, with 11 bases between. Germline assignment: CDR1 GTSNPN and CDR2 SVGIG (reference sequence). The CDR3 covers 13 residues. In nucleotides, the CDR3 is TGTGCCTGGAGTGGTGGCGATGGGGAGACCCAGTACTTC. As protein: CAWSGGDGETQYF.

This chain joins TRBV28 and TRBJ1-6; TRBD1 matches at 9 bases. Trimming cost V 5 bases and J 9 bases; bases outside gene matches: 5. The germline V gene encodes CDR1 MDHEN and CDR2 SYDVKM. The CDR3 extends over 14 amino acids. The CDR3 nucleotides read TGTGCCAGCAGTAGGGACAGGGATGGTTCACCCCTCCACTTT. This encodes CASSRDRDGSPLHF.

Details on this clone: Other DNA sequences in this sample translate to the same CDR3. This CDR3 reads CASSPRDGNTEAFF. CDR3 bases: TGTGCCAGCTCACCACGGGACGGGAACACTGAAGCTTTCTTT. The chain uses TRBV18 and TRBJ1-1, with a tentative D call TRBD1 (5 bases). Germline values: CDR1 KGHSH, CDR2 LQKENI. Trimming took 1 base from V and 1 from J, leaving 7 bases between them. This CDR3 has 14 residues.

A few counts support this clone. J is TRBJ2-1 and V is TRBV15; 11 bases are a match to TRBD1. CDR1 LNHNV and CDR2 YYDKDF come from the germline V gene (reference sequence). This CDR3 is 15 amino acids long. Trimming at V came to 3 bases and at J to 8 bases, leaving 6 bases not matched to a gene. Written as DNA, the CDR3 is TGTGCCACCAGCAGGGGGACAGGGGGATTGTATGAGCAGTTCTTC. This translates into CATSRGTGGLYEQFF. The full variable domain, completed using reference TRBV15 and TRBJ2-1, is DAMVIQNPRYQVTQFGKPVTLSCSQTLNHNVMYWYQQKSSQAPKLLFHYYDKDFNNEADTPDNFQSRRPNTSFCFLDIRSPGLGDTAMYLCATSRGTGGLYEQFFGPGTRLTVL.

Remarks on this clone: Other nucleotide sequences in the sample specify the same CDR3. The chain recombines TRBV18 with TRBJ1-3; D is possibly TRBD1 (5 bases). The V gene's germline CDR1 is KGHSH and CDR2 LQKENI. This CDR3 has 14 residues. The germline V and J ends were trimmed by 6 bases and 0 bases, with 9 bases remaining between them. The CDR3 DNA is TGTGCCAGCTCTCGAGACAGCTCTGGAAACACCATATATTTT. Residues: CASSRDSSGNTIYF.

The chain couples TRBV5-6 to TRBJ2-5; tentative D call: TRBD1 (5 bases). Deletions cut 0 bases from V and 3 bases from J, with 9 bases between. The length of the CDR3 is 14 residues. Germline V gene sequence: CDR1 SGHDT, CDR2 YYEEEE. CDR3 DNA: TGTGCCAGCAGCTTGGATGGCAGGGAAGAGACCCAGTACTTC. This encodes CASSLDGREETQYF.

This clone was counted a few times. The gene calls are TRBV23-1 and TRBJ1-1; D might be TRBD1 (6 bases). TRBV23-1 is reported as an ORF; its role is uncertain. The CDR3 spans 14 residues. V lost 4 bases, J lost 7 bases, and 16 bases lay in between. The CDR3 region has the DNA TGCGCCAGCAGTCCGAACCGGGGGCGAGATGAAGCTTTCTTT. Translation gives CASSPNRGRDEAFF.

The chain links TRBV21-1 to TRBJ2-7; the D segment call TRBD2 is taken from the table without a DNA check. TRBV21-1 is reported as a pseudogene. The CDR3 is 14 amino acids. For the CDR3, the DNA is TGTGCCAGCAGCAAAAGCCCGCTCTCCTACGAGCAGTACTTC. Translation: CASSKSPLSYEQYF.

Points on this clone: A much bigger clone sits one base away, suggesting this may be a read error. The J gene is TRBJ1-5, the V gene TRBV27; D not resolved. Germline V gene lookup returns CDR1 MNHEY and CDR2 SMNVEV (reference sequence). The CDR3 covers 14 residues. The CDR3 DNA is TGTGCCGGCAGTTTATCGGGTGCTTGGCAGCCCCAGCATTTT. It encodes CAGSLSGAWQPQHF.

This clone has a handful of counts. The chain links TRBV2 to TRBJ2-2; 8 bases are a match to TRBD1. Germline V lookup: CDR1 SNHLY, CDR2 FYNNEI. V shed 6 bases, J shed 6 bases, and the junction held 3 bases outside the gene matches. The CDR3 contains 13 residues. CDR3 sequence reads: CASRGTGPGELFF. The DNA for the CDR3 is TGTGCCAGCAGAGGGACAGGACCCGGGGAGCTGTTTTTT.

This clone has a handful of counts. This sequence joins TRBV5-1 and TRBJ2-3; 11 nucleotides match TRBD2. Per germline, CDR1 SGHRS and CDR2 YFSETQ. Losses at the gene ends were 4 bases for V and 7 bases for J; bases not matched to a gene: 8. The CDR3 has 15 residues. The chain's CDR3 is CASSHLAGGWNTQYF. CDR3 sequence (DNA): TGCGCCAGCAGCCATCTAGCGGGGGGCTGGAATACGCAGTATTTT.

J is TRBJ2-7 and V is TRBV5-4; tentative D call: TRBD1 (6 bases). Looked up from germline, CDR1 is SGHNT and CDR2 is YYREEE (reference sequence). The CDR3 covers 14 residues. V gave up 5 bases and J gave up 3 bases, with 15 bases separating them. The CDR3 sequence is CASRSDSVNYEQYF. For the CDR3, the DNA is TGTGCCAGCAGGTCGGACAGCGTAAACTACGAGCAGTACTTC.

This clone was found once. V gene TRBV5-4 combines with J gene TRBJ2-2, with 10 bases lining up with TRBD2. The CDR3 runs to 16 residues. J was trimmed by 6 bases and V by 2 bases; bases with no gene match: 7. Germline lookup yields CDR1 SGHNT and CDR2 YYREEE (reference sequence). The CDR3 here is CASSFAAGGAPGELFF. The CDR3 DNA is TGTGCCAGCAGCTTCGCAGCGGGGGGGGCCCCCGGGGAGCTGTTTTTT.

The chain carries TRBV5-6 and TRBJ2-5; 8 bases align to TRBD2. Germline values: CDR1 SGHDT, CDR2 YYEEEE. V lost 2 bases, J lost 4 bases, and 19 bases stayed unmatched. This CDR3 contains 19 residues. The CDR3 coding sequence is TGTGCCAGCAGCTTAAGGAGACTGGCGGGGGGTAAAATATTAGAGACCCAGTACTTC. Translation gives CASSLRRLAGGKILETQYF.

The gene calls are TRBV6-6 and TRBJ1-1; a possible D gene is TRBD1 (5 bases). This CDR3 is 15 amino acids long. Trimming pared 6 bases from V and 4 bases from J, leaving 18 bases between. Per the germline V gene, CDR1 is MNHNY and CDR2 is SVGAGI (reference sequence). The CDR3 nucleotides are TGTGCCAGCAGCCAGCTCACGGGGGGGAGCACTGAAGCTTTCTTT. Amino acid sequence: CASSQLTGGSTEAFF.

This rearrangement joins TRBV28 to TRBJ2-1; perhaps TRBD2 as D (7 bases). Trimming cost V 5 bases and J 9 bases, with 23 bases left between them. The CDR3 runs 16 residues. Per the germline V gene, CDR1 is MDHEN and CDR2 is SYDVKM. In DNA, the CDR3 is TGTGCCAGCAGTCTTCCCTACGGGGGGCCGTCTATTGAGCAGTTCTTC. Protein sequence: CASSLPYGGPSIEQFF.

This sequence joins TRBV11-2 and TRBJ2-5, with D perhaps matching TRBD2 (6 bases). The germline V gene has CDR1 SGHAT and CDR2 FQNNGV. This CDR3 spans 15 amino acids. The V gene lost 5 bases and the J gene lost 4 bases, with 17 bases spanning the gap. The CDR3 coding sequence is TGTGCCAGCAGCCCTAACGGGGGATACGGAGAGACCCAGTACTTC. As protein: CASSPNGGYGETQYF.

This rearrangement joins TRBV2 to TRBJ2-1, with 7 positions matching TRBD2. CDR3 length: 13 amino acids. Trimming took 7 bases from V and 5 from J; bases not matched to a gene: 5. From germline, CDR1 is SNHLY and CDR2 FYNNEI. The CDR3 DNA reads as TGTGCCAGCAATCTAGCGGTAAACAATGAGCAGTTCTTC. Its translation is CASNLAVNNEQFF.

As for this clone: Other DNA sequences in this specimen translate into the identical CDR3. The chain employs TRBV6-5 and TRBJ2-7; TRBD1 agrees at 10 bases. V was clipped by 5 bases and J by 3 bases; unmatched bases: 4. The CDR3 has 14 amino acids. CDR1 and CDR2 (germline): MNHEY, SVGAGI. CDR3 coding DNA: TGTGCCAGCAGTCGACGGACAGGGGGCTACGAGCAGTACTTC. This encodes CASSRRTGGYEQYF.

The chain uses TRBV6-6 and TRBJ2-7, with 9 bases lining up with TRBD2. V lost 6 bases and J lost 0; bases outside the gene matches: 3. CDR1 and CDR2 (germline): MNHNY, SVGAGI (reference sequence). This CDR3 contains 14 residues. The CDR3 sequence is CASRSGGYSYEQYF. DNA of the CDR3: TGTGCCAGCAGGAGCGGGGGGTACTCCTACGAGCAGTACTTC.

The chain employs TRBV21-1 and TRBJ2-3; the D call TRBD2 from the table was never checked on the DNA. TRBV21-1 is annotated as a pseudogene. CDR3 length equals 17 residues. In nucleotides, the CDR3 is TGTGCCAGCAGCTCCGGGACTAGCGGGAGACGTGGAGATACGCAGTATTTT. Protein: CASSSGTSGRRGDTQYF.

The chain combines TRBV6-6 with TRBJ2-7; 9 bases match TRBD1. Germline CDR1 MNHNY, CDR2 SVGAGI (reference sequence). V lost 7 bases and J lost 4; bases outside the gene matches: 8. The CDR3 is 14 residues long. The CDR3 region has the DNA TGTGCCAGCACCAGGGGGACAGGGTTTTACGAGCAGTACTTC. Amino acid sequence: CASTRGTGFYEQYF.